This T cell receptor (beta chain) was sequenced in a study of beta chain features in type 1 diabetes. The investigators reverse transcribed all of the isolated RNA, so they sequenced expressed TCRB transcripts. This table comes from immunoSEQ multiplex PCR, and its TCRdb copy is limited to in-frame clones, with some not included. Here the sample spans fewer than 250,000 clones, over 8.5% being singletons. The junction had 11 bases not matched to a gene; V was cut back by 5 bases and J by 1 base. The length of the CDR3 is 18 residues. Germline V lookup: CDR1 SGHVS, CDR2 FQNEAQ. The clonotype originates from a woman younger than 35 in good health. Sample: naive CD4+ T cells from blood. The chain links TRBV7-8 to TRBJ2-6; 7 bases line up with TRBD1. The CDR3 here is CASSVQGRLGSGANVLTF. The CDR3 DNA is TGTGCCAGCAGCGTACAGGGGCGACTCGGGTCTGGGGCCAACGTCCTGACTTTC. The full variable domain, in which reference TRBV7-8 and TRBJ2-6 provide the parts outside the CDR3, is GAGVSQSPRYKVAKRGQDVALRCDPISGHVSLFWYQQALGQGPEFLTYFQNEAQLDKSGLPSDRFFAERPEGSVSTLKIQRTQQEDSAVYLCASSVQGRLGSGANVLTFGAGSRLTVL.